This entry concerns a single T cell receptor beta chain. What it binds is not known. At sampling all donors were nominally healthy, likely with unrecorded immune exposures. The data are from a study of cytomegalovirus exposure and HLA in healthy donors. Points from the study as a whole: Because they were indistinguishable, some V segments, including TRBV6-2 and TRBV6-3, were excluded.

Germline loops: CDR1 MNHEY, CDR2 SVGAGI. The CDR3 is 15 residues long. The V segment lost 8 bases and the J segment 3 bases; nucleotides outside the gene matches: 9. PCR primers comprised 60 Vbeta and 13 Jbeta primers. The protocol was immunoSEQ multiplex PCR, while the TCRdb copy is restricted to in-frame clones and leaves out a portion. The sample has around 70,000 clones; less than 80% are singletons. The V and J genes are TRBV6-5 and TRBJ2-2, with TRBD1 matching over 7 bases. The sequenced sample was PBMCs. The receptor comes from a woman aged 40 to 50 in good health and CMV-seropositive. DNA of the CDR3: TGTGCCAGCTACGAGGGGGCAGGAGACACCGGGGAGCTGTTTTTT. The encoded protein is CASYEGAGDTGELFF.